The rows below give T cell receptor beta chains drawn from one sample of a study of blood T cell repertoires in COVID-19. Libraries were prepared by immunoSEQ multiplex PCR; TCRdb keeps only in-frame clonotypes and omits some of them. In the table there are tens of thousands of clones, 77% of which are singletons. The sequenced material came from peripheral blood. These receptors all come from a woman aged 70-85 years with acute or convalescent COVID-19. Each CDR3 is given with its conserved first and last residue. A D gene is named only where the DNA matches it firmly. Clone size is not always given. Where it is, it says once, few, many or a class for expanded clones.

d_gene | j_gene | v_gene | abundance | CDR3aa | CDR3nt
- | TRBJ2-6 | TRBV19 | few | CASSSRGANVLTF | TGTGCCAGTAGTTCCAGAGGGGCCAACGTCCTGACTTTC
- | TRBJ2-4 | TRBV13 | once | CASSSTGTLAKNIQYF | TGTGCCAGCAGCTCGACCGGGACACTAGCCAAAAACATTCAGTACTTC
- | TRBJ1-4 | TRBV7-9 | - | CASSPPVGGPNEKLFF | TGTGCCAGCAGCCCCCCGGTGGGGGGACCTAATGAAAAACTGTTTTTT
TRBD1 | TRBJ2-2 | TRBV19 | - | CASIDRGWDTGELFF | TGTGCCAGTATCGACAGGGGGTGGGACACCGGGGAGCTGTTTTTT
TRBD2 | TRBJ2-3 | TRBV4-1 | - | CASSQALAGGRYGQYF | TGCGCCAGCAGCCAAGCCCTTGCGGGAGGGCGATATGGGCAGTATTTT
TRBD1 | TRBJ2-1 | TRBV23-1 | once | CASSQSSPDRDRRYNEQFF | TGCGCCAGCAGTCAATCATCCCCCGACCGGGACAGAAGGTATAATGAGCAGTTCTTC
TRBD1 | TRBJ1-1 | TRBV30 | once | CAWIQGAHTEAFF | TGTGCCTGGATACAGGGGGCTCACACTGAAGCTTTCTTT
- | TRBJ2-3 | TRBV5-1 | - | CASSLQLPTDTQYF | TGCGCCAGCAGCTTGCAACTACCCACAGATACGCAGTATTTT
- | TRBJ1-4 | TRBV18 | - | CASSTSGRGEKLFF | TGTGCCAGCTCAACCTCAGGGAGGGGTGAAAAACTGTTTTTT
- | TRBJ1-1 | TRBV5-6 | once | CASSLLREGYFKAFF | TGTGCCAGCAGCTTGTTGCGGGAGGGTTACTTTAAAGCTTTCTTT
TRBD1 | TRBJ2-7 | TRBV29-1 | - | CSVEDTGTGNKF | TGCAGCGTTGAAGATACGGGGACAGGGAATAAGTTC
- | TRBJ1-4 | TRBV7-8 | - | CASSLAFTGSNEKLFF | TGTGCCAGCAGCTTAGCCTTCACAGGTTCTAATGAAAAACTGTTTTTT
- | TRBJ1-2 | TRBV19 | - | CASTRQRNNYGYTF | TGTGCCAGTACCCGACAGAGGAACAACTATGGCTACACCTTC
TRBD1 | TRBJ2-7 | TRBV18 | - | CASSLTGGPYYEQYF | TGTGCCAGCTCACTGACAGGGGGTCCCTACTACGAGCAGTACTTC
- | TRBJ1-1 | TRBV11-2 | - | CASSQNLDTEAFF | TGTGCCAGCAGCCAGAACCTGGACACTGAAGCTTTCTTT
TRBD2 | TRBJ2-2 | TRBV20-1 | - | CSASPAGGRTGELFF | TGCAGTGCTAGTCCGGCGGGAGGTAGAACCGGGGAGCTGTTTTTT
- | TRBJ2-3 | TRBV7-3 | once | CASSFRQSTDTQYF | TGTGCCAGCAGCTTCAGACAGAGCACAGATACGCAGTATTTT
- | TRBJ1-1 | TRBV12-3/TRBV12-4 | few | CASSLQGRTEAFF | TGTGCCAGCAGTTTACAGGGAAGGACTGAAGCTTTCTTT
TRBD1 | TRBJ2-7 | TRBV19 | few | CASSILPGQGNYEQYF | TGTGCCAGTAGTATCCTCCCGGGACAGGGGAACTACGAGCAGTACTTC
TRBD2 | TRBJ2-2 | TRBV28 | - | CASSLGGSNTGELFF | TGTGCCAGCAGTTTGGGAGGGTCGAACACCGGGGAGCTGTTTTTT
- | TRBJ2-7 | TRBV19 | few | CASSITAGDRNEQYF | TGTGCCAGTAGTATAACGGCAGGGGATAGGAACGAGCAGTACTTC
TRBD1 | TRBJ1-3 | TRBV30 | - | CAWGQGSGNTIYF | TGTGCCTGGGGACAGGGCTCTGGAAACACCATATATTTT
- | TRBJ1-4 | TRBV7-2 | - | CASSLGGYEKLFF | TGTGCCAGCAGCTTAGGGGGCTACGAAAAACTGTTTTTT
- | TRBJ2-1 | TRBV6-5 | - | CASSYSGGPTMHEQFF | TGTGCCAGCAGTTACTCGGGAGGACCCACAATGCATGAGCAGTTCTTC